This T cell receptor (beta chain) was captured in a study of spatial heterogeneity in lung cancer. Study information: The count of detected beta-chain sequences consistently exceeded that of alpha-chain sequences.

The time point here: sample taken at primary tumor resection. Frozen PBMC, nontumor lung or tumor provided whole RNA, which was sequenced unsorted. V lost 4 bases to trimming and J lost 0 bases, with 10 bases between them. The CDR3 spans 14 residues. Germline V gene sequence: CDR1 KGHSH, CDR2 LQKENI. TCRdb reprocessed the 5' RACE reads with MiXCR, giving one entry per CDR3 protein. In the table there are some 83,000 distinct CDR3 sequences, approximately 18% of which are singletons. The chain uses TRBV18 and TRBJ2-7, with D maybe TRBD2 (5 bases). This receptor was identified in a male donor with early-stage non-small cell lung cancer. Sequenced here: PBMCs, sampled at surgery. CDR3 amino acids: CASSRVGSSYEQYF. CDR3 coding DNA: TGTGCCAGCTCACGGGTAGGGAGCTCCTACGAGCAGTACTTC.